Shown below are 16 T cell receptor beta chains from a single sample sequenced in a study of Graves' ophthalmopathy and Graves' hyperthyroidism. The study amplified TCR beta CDR3 regions using RNA transcripts. Second-round multiplex PCR came after a first-round RT-PCR that employed HTBI primers. MiXCR, run by TCRdb on the multiplex PCR reads, gives a single entry per CDR3 protein. The sample carries some 360,000 distinct CDR3 sequences, about a sixth recorded once. The material sequenced was peripheral blood. These receptors all come from an adult woman with stable Graves' hyperthyroidism.

This clonotype was detected many times. V gene TRBV7-2 combines with J gene TRBJ1-2; D is ambiguous. This CDR3 contains 17 residues. From germline, CDR1 is SGHTA and CDR2 FQGNSA. Trimming stripped 4 bases from V and 2 bases from J, with 20 bases between. This chain's CDR3 is CASSSSPGTPSNYGYTF. DNA for the CDR3: TGTGCCAGCAGCTCTAGCCCGGGCACGCCCTCCAACTATGGCTACACCTTC.

This clonotype was counted ten times or more. The V call is TRBV28, the J call TRBJ1-2; D gene uncertain. The CDR3 contains 10 residues. V shed 5 bases and J shed 8 bases, with 6 bases lying between them. In germline, CDR1 is MDHEN, CDR2 SYDVKM. CDR3 DNA sequence: TGTGCCAGCAGTCGGTTCGGCTACACCTTC. It codes for CASSRFGYTF.

This clonotype was detected many times. V usage is TRBV19 and J usage is TRBJ2-7, with a possible D match to TRBD1 (5 bases). The CDR3 consists of 13 residues. Between the trimmed V and J ends, which lost 4 bases and 3 bases, there was a span of 10 bases. CDR1 is LNHDA, CDR2 SQIVND, per germline (reference sequence). The CDR3 here is CASSTPGLYEQYF. DNA for the CDR3: TGTGCCAGTAGTACCCCAGGGCTCTACGAGCAGTACTTC.

This clonotype was counted many times. The rearrangement joins TRBV7-9 to TRBJ1-1; D may be TRBD1 (6 bases). Trimming stripped 5 bases from V and 11 bases from J, with 12 bases between. The CDR3 extends over 11 amino acids. Germline CDR1 is SEHNR and CDR2 is FQNEAQ (reference sequence). CDR3: CASSITGWAFF. Here the CDR3 DNA reads TGTGCCAGCAGCATAACAGGGTGGGCTTTCTTT.

This clonotype showed up many times. The V call is TRBV2, the J call TRBJ1-1; D is uncertain. The CDR3 covers 15 residues. The V end lost 3 bases, the J end lost 0 bases, and 11 bases lay between the germline ends. CDR1 is SNHLY, CDR2 FYNNEI, per germline. CDR3 sequence: CASSEFGQMNTEAFF. The CDR3 nucleotides read TGTGCCAGCAGTGAGTTCGGGCAGATGAACACTGAAGCTTTCTTT.

This clonotype showed up many times. The chain combines TRBV19 with TRBJ1-1, with 7 bases that match TRBD1. The ends lost 4 bases at V and 1 base at J; junction bases unmatched: 3. The germline V gene has CDR1 LNHDA and CDR2 SQIVND (reference sequence). The CDR3 runs 14 residues. The CDR3 nucleotides are TGTGCCAGTAGTAAGGACAGGCCGAACACTGAAGCTTTCTTT. Its translation is CASSKDRPNTEAFF.

This clonotype was recorded at least ten times. V is TRBV19 and J is TRBJ2-7; 11 bases agree with TRBD1. Trimming removed 5 bases from V and 6 bases from J; junction bases left unmatched: 9. The CDR3 contains 15 residues. The germline gives CDR1 LNHDA, CDR2 SQIVND (reference sequence). The CDR3 loop reads CASSFAPGQGGEQYF. CDR3 DNA sequence: TGTGCCAGTAGTTTCGCCCCGGGACAGGGGGGCGAGCAGTACTTC.

This chain links TRBV5-1 with TRBJ2-7; tentatively, D is TRBD1 (6 bases). CDR3 size: 14 residues. Germline V CDR1 and CDR2: SGHRS, YFSETQ. V gave up 4 bases and J gave up 6 bases, with 17 bases separating them. The CDR3 spells CASSRWTEEGEQYF. Written as DNA, the CDR3 is TGCGCCAGCAGCCGGTGGACAGAGGAAGGCGAGCAGTACTTC.

This clonotype has at least ten counts. The V gene is TRBV6-2 or TRBV6-3, the J gene TRBJ1-2, with D possibly TRBD1 on 6 matching bases. The CDR3 has 15 residues. Trimming cost V 5 bases and J 7 bases, with 20 bases left between them. Germline V CDR1 and CDR2: MNHEY, SVGEGT. CDR3 residues: CASSPMGALSVGYTF. The CDR3 coding sequence is TGTGCCAGCAGTCCGATGGGGGCACTCTCCGTTGGCTACACCTTC.

This clonotype has ten or more counts. The V gene is TRBV10-3, the J gene TRBJ2-5; D is undetermined. V dropped 4 bases and J dropped 4 bases, with 7 bases sitting between them. The CDR3 loop spans 12 amino acids. Per germline, CDR1 ENHRY and CDR2 SYGVKD. The CDR3 sequence: CAISVEGETQYF. The CDR3, as DNA: TGTGCCATCAGTGTTGAAGGAGAGACCCAGTACTTC.

This chain joins TRBV20-1 and TRBJ2-5; 7 nucleotides align to TRBD2. The length of the CDR3 is 14 residues. J gave up 1 base and V 2 bases, and 4 bases lay outside the gene matches. Germline V lookup: CDR1 DFQATT, CDR2 SNEGSKA (reference sequence). The CDR3 sequence: CSARTGEGQETQYF. DNA of the CDR3: TGCAGTGCTAGAACGGGGGAGGGCCAAGAGACCCAGTACTTC.

This clonotype has at least ten counts. The chain couples TRBV20-1 to TRBJ2-2, with 7 nucleotides matching TRBD2. Germline lookup yields CDR1 DFQATT and CDR2 SNEGSKA (reference sequence). The CDR3 contains 13 residues. The trim removed 6 bases at V and 6 bases at J, leaving 7 bases unmatched. The CDR3 nucleotides read TGCAGTGCCTACGCGGGAGTTTCCGGGGAGCTGTTTTTT. It translates to CSAYAGVSGELFF.

As concerns this clonotype: A much larger clone differs from this one at a single base, so this may be a read error. The V and J genes are TRBV7-2 and TRBJ1-1; no reliable D call. Trimming stripped 1 base from V and 4 bases from J, with 7 bases between. The length of the CDR3 is 13 residues. The germline V gene has CDR1 SGHTA and CDR2 FQGNSA. The CDR3 protein is CASSLDHFTEAFF. DNA for the CDR3: TGTGCCAGCAGCTTAGATCACTTCACTGAAGCTTTCTTT.

This clonotype occurred many times. The chain links TRBV20-1 to TRBJ2-7, with 11 bases aligning to TRBD1. Germline CDR1 DFQATT, CDR2 SNEGSKA (reference sequence). The CDR3 is made up of 14 amino acids. The V segment lost 3 bases and the J segment 2 bases; nucleotides outside the gene matches: 3. CDR3 region: CSARDRGLTYEQYF. The DNA of the CDR3 is TGCAGTGCTAGGGACAGGGGGCTAACCTACGAGCAGTACTTC.

This clonotype was observed at least ten times. J is TRBJ1-2 and V is TRBV10-3; D gene unclear. The V end was cut by 7 bases, the J end by 1 base, with 13 bases between. Germline V gives CDR1 ENHRY, CDR2 SYGVKD. The CDR3 is 14 residues long. The CDR3 sequence is CAITEERRNYGYTF. The CDR3 coding sequence is TGTGCCATCACTGAAGAACGGCGTAACTATGGCTACACCTTC.

The sample holds a few counts of this clonotype. Here the CDR3 reads CASSIDRGNQPQHF. DNA of the CDR3: TGTGCCAGTAGTATTGACAGGGGTAATCAGCCCCAGCATTTT. The genes are TRBV19 and TRBJ1-5, with 8 positions matching TRBD1. Trimming at V came to 3 bases and at J to 4 bases, leaving 2 bases not matched to a gene. CDR1 is LNHDA and CDR2 is SQIVND in the germline V gene (reference sequence). This CDR3 spans 14 amino acids.